This T cell receptor (beta chain) was obtained from a study (dated 2022 in TCRdb). Study-level results and caveats: Further investigation, including longitudinal sampling and assessment of a control group, is stated by the authors to be required.

Survey-level sequencing on the immunoSEQ platform was used to profile the TCR beta chain repertoires. In the paper's pipeline: Repertoire diversity was quantified as the inverse Simpson index, and CDR3 amino acid length spectratypes and V-J pairing frequencies were compared. To annotate clonotypes specific to SARS-CoV-2, CMV, influenza A and EBV, TCR beta CDR3 sequences were compared against VDJdb. TCRdb re-hosts the immuneACCESS table, in-frame sequences only. Its copies lack some clones; in the studies checked, an unresolved V gene accounts for under half of them, and the cause for the rest is not known. V and J calls plus clone size are reproduced from that table; the DNA served to infer D and trimming. The sample includes under 90,000 clones, with 80% to 95% observed a single time. The top ten clonotypes cover roughly 4.2% of the sample. PBMCs were isolated from peripheral blood, and genomic DNA from unsorted PBMCs was used for TCR beta sequencing.

Only one count was recorded for this clone. Its antigen is still unknown. No base qualities exist here, and no much larger clone lies one base off it. The clonotype comes from a middle-aged man with rheumatoid arthritis. Sequencing used PBMCs.

The DNA reads TGTGCCAGCAGCCAGCGGACAGGAGCAGAGACCCAGTACTTC. The encoded protein is CASSQRTGAETQYF. The rearranged segments are TRBV6-1 and TRBJ2-5, with 7 bases matching TRBD1. The CDR3 sequence holds 14 residues, the cysteine and phenylalanine included. This entry keeps only the CDR3 DNA: 42 bases, framed from base 1. V lost 6 bases and J lost 4 bases, and the count of bases not matched to a germline gene is 8. The CDR1 and CDR2 encoded by the germline V gene are MNHNS and SASEGT.